This is a list of T cell receptor beta chains from one sample in a study of T cell responses to AZD1222 COVID-19 vaccine. The method was immunoSEQ multiplex PCR; TCRdb's version includes in-frame clones alone and lacks a portion of them. The table includes roughly 36,000 clones, less than 90% detected once. This specimen consisted of peripheral blood, obtained on day 0 of AZD1222 vaccination. The receptors stem from an adult in good health. The CDR3 runs from the conserved cysteine through the conserved F or W. A D gene is named only where the DNA matches it firmly. Clone size is shown for a subset of rows, as once, few, many or a class of expanded clone.

size	V	D	J	DNA	CDR3
NA	TRBV18	NA	TRBJ2-2	TGTGCCAGCTCACCACTTTACAGGGAGCTGTTTTTT	CASSPLYRELFF
NA	TRBV5-1	NA	TRBJ1-2	TGCGCCAGCAGCCCTGACAGTATTGGCTATGGCTACACCTTC	CASSPDSIGYGYTF
NA	TRBV4-1	NA	TRBJ1-2	TGCGCCAGCAGCCAAGTGGTGGGGTCGAGGAAATATGGCTACACCTTC	CASSQVVGSRKYGYTF
once	TRBV18	NA	TRBJ1-2	TGTGCCAGCTCACCGATGGGGGGATATGGCTACACCTTC	CASSPMGGYGYTF
NA	TRBV5-6	NA	TRBJ2-7	TGTGCCAGCAGCTGGACAGCCGCCTACGAGCAGTACTTC	CASSWTAAYEQYF
once	TRBV27	NA	TRBJ1-5	TGTGCCAGCAGTTTAGTGGGGTTTGGCAATCAGCCCCAGCATTTT	CASSLVGFGNQPQHF
NA	TRBV6-5	NA	TRBJ1-4	TGTGCCAGCAGGCCGGGCGGTAATGAAAAACTGTTTTTT	CASRPGGNEKLFF
NA	TRBV4-3	TRBD2	TRBJ2-3	TGCGCCAGCAGCCAAGTGCCTAGCGGGAGGGCTAGGGATACGCAGTATTTT	CASSQVPSGRARDTQYF
few	TRBV4-1	TRBD1	TRBJ2-1	TGCGCCAGCAGCCAGGGCTCCGGGACAGGGGGCTCCAATGAGCAGTTCTTC	CASSQGSGTGGSNEQFF
once	TRBV5-4	TRBD1	TRBJ2-5	TGTGCCAGCAGGGCGTCCGGGACAGCTAAAGAGACCCAGTACTTC	CASRASGTAKETQYF
NA	TRBV7-2	NA	TRBJ2-7	TGTGCCAGCAGCTTACCCGGGGGCAACGAGCAGTACTTC	CASSLPGGNEQYF
NA	TRBV23-1	TRBD1	TRBJ1-5	TGCGCCAGCAGTCAATCGGTCGTCGGGACAGGAGGGGAGGGTCAGCCCCAGCATTTT	CASSQSVVGTGGEGQPQHF
NA	TRBV19	TRBD2	TRBJ2-5	TGTGCCAGTAGTATATCCTTGCGGGGGGCACAAGAGACCCAGTACTTC	CASSISLRGAQETQYF
once	TRBV19	TRBD2	TRBJ2-3	TGTGCCAGTAGTGCCCCGGGACTAGCTTCAGATACGCAGTATTTT	CASSAPGLASDTQYF
once	TRBV23-1	TRBD2	TRBJ2-7	TGCGCCAACATTAGGGAGGGCCGTTCGTACTACGAGCAGTACTTC	CANIREGRSYYEQYF
NA	TRBV7-9	TRBD2	TRBJ2-5	TGTGCCAGCAGCTTAGGGATGGTTGGCGGGAGAGTTCTGCAAGAGACCCAGTACTTC	CASSLGMVGGRVLQETQYF
once	TRBV27	NA	TRBJ1-2	TGTGCCAGCAGTTTCCAGGTGACGGGTGGCTACACCTTC	CASSFQVTGGYTF
NA	TRBV6-5	TRBD1	TRBJ1-6	TGTGCCAGCAGTTACTCAGGCGGGACAGTAAATTCACCCCTCCACTTT	CASSYSGGTVNSPLHF
NA	TRBV2	TRBD1	TRBJ2-3	TGTGCCAGCAGTGAAGCCATATATGGGGACAGGGGTCCTAAACTCCTCACAGATACGCAGTATTTT	CASSEAIYGDRGPKLLTDTQYF
once	TRBV28	NA	TRBJ1-2	TGTGCCAGCAGTTTGCCGGGGAACTATGGCTACACCTTC	CASSLPGNYGYTF
NA	TRBV18	NA	TRBJ2-7	TGTGCCAGCTCACCGGACAGAGACTACGAGCAGTACTTC	CASSPDRDYEQYF
NA	TRBV7-9	NA	TRBJ2-7	TGTGCCAGCAGCTTGGAAGGGGCCGAGCAGTACTTC	CASSLEGAEQYF
NA	TRBV9	NA	TRBJ2-2	TGTGCCAGCAGCGTGGGGATCATTTCGTTTCGCACCGGGGAGCTGTTTTTT	CASSVGIISFRTGELFF
NA	TRBV4-3	TRBD1	TRBJ1-6	TGCGCCAGCAGCCAACACCCAGGGGGCGAAAATTCACCCCTCCACTTT	CASSQHPGGENSPLHF
NA	TRBV29-1	NA	TRBJ2-7	TGCAGCGTTGAAAGGGTAATCGCTGGCGAGCAGTACTTC	CSVERVIAGEQYF
NA	TRBV29-1	NA	TRBJ1-2	TGCAGCGCCGAAGGACGGGGGGACGACTATGGCTACACCTTC	CSAEGRGDDYGYTF
NA	TRBV28	NA	TRBJ2-1	TGTGCCAGCAGTTTTGGTAGCGGAGTGGCCCTATACAATGAGCAGTTCTTC	CASSFGSGVALYNEQFF
NA	TRBV7-3	NA	TRBJ2-3	TGTGCCAGCAGCCCGCAGGGTAGTCCAGATACGCAGTATTTT	CASSPQGSPDTQYF
NA	TRBV25-1	TRBD1	TRBJ1-2	TGTGCCAGCAGTACAAGCCCAGGGGGGGCGAGGGGCTACACCTTC	CASSTSPGGARGYTF
NA	TRBV10-3	NA	TRBJ1-1	TGTGCCATCAGGGGCAGGGGAATTGCGAACACTGAAGCTTTCTTT	CAIRGRGIANTEAFF
NA	TRBV5-4	TRBD1	TRBJ1-1	TGTGCCAGCAGCTCTTACAGGGGGCCGAACACTGAAGCTTTCTTT	CASSSYRGPNTEAFF
once	TRBV7-9	NA	TRBJ1-6	TGTGCCAGCAGCCCCCACACGGGGGGAAATAATTCACCCCTCCACTTT	CASSPHTGGNNSPLHF
NA	TRBV19	TRBD1	TRBJ2-7	TGTGCCAGTAGTATGTCCGGACAGGGGGCCTACGAGCAGTACTTC	CASSMSGQGAYEQYF
NA	TRBV28	TRBD1	TRBJ1-2	TGTGCCAGCAGCTGGGGACAGGGCTATGGCTACACCTTC	CASSWGQGYGYTF
NA	TRBV6-5	TRBD1	TRBJ1-2	TGTGCCATCGGGCCGGGACAGGGGAACTATGGCTACACCTTC	CAIGPGQGNYGYTF
NA	TRBV4-1	TRBD1	TRBJ1-2	TGCGCCAGCAGCCTTAGACAGGGTGAGACTGCCAACTATGGCTACACCTTC	CASSLRQGETANYGYTF
once	TRBV19	NA	TRBJ1-5	TGTGCCAGTAGTATCAAGGATAGCAATCAGCCCCAGCATTTT	CASSIKDSNQPQHF
once	TRBV5-6	NA	TRBJ1-4	TGTGCCAGCAGCTTGGGGATGGCTAATGAAAAACTGTTTTTT	CASSLGMANEKLFF
NA	TRBV9	TRBD2	TRBJ2-7	TGTGCCAGCAGCGTAGCTAGCGGGAGACAAGACGAGCAGTACTTC	CASSVASGRQDEQYF
NA	TRBV7-3	TRBD1	TRBJ2-1	TGTGCCAGCAGCTTAAATCCGGGACAGGGAGGTTACAATGAGCAGTTCTTC	CASSLNPGQGGYNEQFF